This T cell receptor beta chain was identified during a study of molecular identifiers for immune sequencing clone quantification. The wider study: Replicates split RNA from about 20,000 or 100,000 naive CD8 cells five ways, and the researchers sequenced four portions.

General study findings and limits: Spiked Jurkat TCR RNA equivalent to one cell reportedly surfaced among about a million naive cells.

Many counts were recorded for this clonotype. What it binds is not known. With 7 bases removed from V and 0 bases from J, the gap between germline ends came to 16 bases. The CDR3 is made up of 15 amino acids. Naive CD8 T cells, phenotype CD8+CD4-CCR7+CD45RA+, were sorted. Via MiXCR, TCRdb re-called the PCR reads, giving one row per CDR3 protein. The repertoire includes more than 550,000 distinct CDR3 sequences, roughly 27% of them detected once, and about 0.78% sits in the top ten. The receptor comes from a human donor in good health. Some libraries in this study had Jurkat cell RNA spiked in. The rearrangement uses TRBV12-3 or TRBV12-4 and TRBJ2-7, with D possibly being TRBD2 (5 bases). The sequenced material came from naive CD8+ T cells from blood, with Jurkat cell RNA spiked in. The subset was: FACS-sorted CD8+CD4-CCR7+CD45RA+ naive T cells. CDR3 DNA: TGTGCCAGCACTCCCGGTCCGGGGTACTCCTACGAGCAGTACTTC. Its translation is CASTPGPGYSYEQYF.